These 10 T cell receptor beta chains were sequenced from one sample in a study of multiple sclerosis patients with progressive multifocal leukoencephalopathy. Time point given: 12 to 13 months of natalizumab therapy. The table came from immunoSEQ multiplex PCR; TCRdb's copy has only in-frame clones and leaves some out. The table shows 30,000 or so clones, with around 90% occurring only once. The sequencing used PBMCs, collected from a patient treated with natalizumab. All receptors come from a human donor with multiple sclerosis.

This clone was seen only a few times. The CDR3 region is CASSYAPSGGQETQYF. DNA of the CDR3: TGTGCCAGCAGTTACGCCCCTAGCGGGGGGCAGGAGACCCAGTACTTC. The chain recombines TRBV6-5 with TRBJ2-5; 11 bases map to TRBD2. V lost 2 bases and J lost 5; bases outside the gene matches: 7. Germline values: CDR1 MNHEY, CDR2 SVGAGI. The CDR3 totals 16 residues.

This clone was detected once. CDR3 protein: CASSQARATGYEQYF. In DNA form, the CDR3 reads TGCGCCAGCAGCCAAGCGAGGGCAACAGGGTACGAGCAGTACTTC. The chain has TRBV4-1 and TRBJ2-7; tentatively, D is TRBD1 (6 bases). CDR1 is MGHRA, CDR2 YSYEKL, per germline. The CDR3 has 15 residues. V was trimmed by 1 base and J by 4 bases, leaving 14 bases between them.

The chain joins TRBV2 to TRBJ2-5, with 8 bases that match TRBD2. The V and J ends lost 4 bases and 4 bases, in that order; junction bases with no gene match: 2. The CDR3 spans 13 residues. Looked up from germline, CDR1 is SNHLY and CDR2 is FYNNEI. CDR3 sequence (DNA): TGTGCCAGCAGTGGACTAGCGCCAGAGACCCAGTACTTC. Translation: CASSGLAPETQYF. Full variable domain (remainder filled in from reference TRBV2 and TRBJ2-5): EPEVTQTPSHQVTQMGQEVILRCVPISNHLYFYWYRQILGQKVEFLVSFYNNEISEKSEIFDDQFSVERPDGSNFTLKIRSTKLEDSAMYFCASSGLAPETQYFGPGTRLLVL.

The chain carries TRBV5-8 and TRBJ2-5, with D tentatively TRBD1 or TRBD2 (6 bases each). Germline values: CDR1 SGHTS, CDR2 YDEGEE. This CDR3 spans 15 amino acids. Trimming pared 7 bases from V and 3 bases from J, leaving 19 bases between. CDR3 sequence (DNA): TGTGCCAGCTCGGCAGGGAGGTGGGACAAAGAGACCCAGTACTTC. Amino acids: CASSAGRWDKETQYF.

This clone has just one count. The V gene is TRBV18, the J gene TRBJ1-5, with D uncertain. The CDR3 consists of 12 residues. From germline, CDR1 is KGHSH and CDR2 LQKENI. V gave up 5 bases and J gave up 1 base, with 3 bases separating them. In nucleotides, the CDR3 is TGTGCCAGCTCAGGGAGCAATCAGCCCCAGCATTTT. It yields the protein CASSGSNQPQHF.

CDR3 sequence: CAIRAAGEHTEAFF. Written as DNA, the CDR3 is TGTGCCATCAGGGCGGCTGGGGAGCACACTGAAGCTTTCTTT. V and J are TRBV10-3 and TRBJ1-1; D not certain. V lost 6 bases to trimming and J lost 3 bases, with 14 bases between them. The CDR3 is made up of 14 amino acids. Germline lookup yields CDR1 ENHRY and CDR2 SYGVKD.

V is TRBV6-6 and J is TRBJ2-2; D is possibly TRBD2 (6 bases). Germline assignment: CDR1 MNHNY and CDR2 SVGAGI (reference sequence). This CDR3 has 14 amino acids. The germline V and J ends were trimmed by 6 bases and 3 bases, with 11 bases remaining between them. CDR3 sequence: CASRRAGDTGELFF. In DNA, the CDR3 is TGTGCCAGCAGGAGAGCGGGTGACACCGGGGAGCTGTTTTTT.

This clone was detected only a few times. The chain has TRBV28 and TRBJ1-2, with 9 bases fitting TRBD1. The CDR3 is 15 amino acids. CDR1 is MDHEN, CDR2 SYDVKM, per germline. V was pared by 9 bases and J by 0 bases, with 8 bases of the junction left unmatched. The CDR3 loop reads CASGTGILANYGYTF. The CDR3 DNA is TGTGCCAGTGGGACAGGGATTTTAGCTAACTATGGCTACACCTTC.

The J gene is TRBJ1-5, the V gene TRBV6-5; tentatively, D is TRBD1 (6 bases). The ends were cut back, 6 bases at V and 7 bases at J, with 13 bases in the middle. In germline, CDR1 is MNHEY, CDR2 SVGAGI. The CDR3 totals 13 residues. CDR3 DNA: TGTGCCAGCAGCCTACGAGGGGGACAGCCCCAGCATTTT. Protein sequence: CASSLRGGQPQHF.

The genes are TRBV5-1 and TRBJ1-2, with D perhaps TRBD1 (5 bases). V gave up 1 base and J gave up 4 bases, with 14 bases separating them. The V gene's germline CDR1 is SGHRS and CDR2 YFSETQ. CDR3 length equals 15 residues. The CDR3 is CASSLYGEGSYGYTF. The CDR3 bases are TGCGCCAGCAGCTTGTATGGGGAGGGGAGCTATGGCTACACCTTC.